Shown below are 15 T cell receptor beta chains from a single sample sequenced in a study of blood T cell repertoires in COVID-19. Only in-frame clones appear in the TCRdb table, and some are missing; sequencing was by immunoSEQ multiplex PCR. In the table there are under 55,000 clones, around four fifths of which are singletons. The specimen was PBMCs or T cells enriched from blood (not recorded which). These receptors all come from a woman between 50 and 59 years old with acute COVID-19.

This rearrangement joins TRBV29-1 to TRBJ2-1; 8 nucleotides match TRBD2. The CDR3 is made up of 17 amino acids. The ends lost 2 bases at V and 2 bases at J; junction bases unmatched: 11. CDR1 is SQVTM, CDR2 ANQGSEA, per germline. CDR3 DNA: TGCAGCGTTGAAAAGATTGCAGCGGGGGATACCTACAATGAGCAGTTCTTC. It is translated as CSVEKIAAGDTYNEQFF.

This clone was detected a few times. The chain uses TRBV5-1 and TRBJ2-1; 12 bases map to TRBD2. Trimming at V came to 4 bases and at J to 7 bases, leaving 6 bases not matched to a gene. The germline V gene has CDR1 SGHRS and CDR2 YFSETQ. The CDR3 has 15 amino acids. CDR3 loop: CASSRTSGVDNEQFF. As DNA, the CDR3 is TGCGCCAGCAGCAGGACTAGCGGGGTCGATAATGAGCAGTTCTTC.

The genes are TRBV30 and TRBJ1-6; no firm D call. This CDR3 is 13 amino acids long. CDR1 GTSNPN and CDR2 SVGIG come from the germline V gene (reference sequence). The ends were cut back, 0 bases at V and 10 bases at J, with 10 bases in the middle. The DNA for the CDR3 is TGTGCCTGGAGTGTAGTTCCAGAATCACCCCTCCACTTT. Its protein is CAWSVVPESPLHF.

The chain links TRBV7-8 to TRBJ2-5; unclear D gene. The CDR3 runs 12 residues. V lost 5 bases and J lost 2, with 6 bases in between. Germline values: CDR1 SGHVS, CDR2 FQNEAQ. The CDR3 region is CASSPVQETQYF. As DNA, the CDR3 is TGTGCCAGCAGCCCTGTACAAGAGACCCAGTACTTC.

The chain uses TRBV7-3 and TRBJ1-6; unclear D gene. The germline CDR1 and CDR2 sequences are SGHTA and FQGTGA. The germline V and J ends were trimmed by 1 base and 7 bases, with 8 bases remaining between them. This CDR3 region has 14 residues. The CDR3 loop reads CASSLNGRNSPLHF. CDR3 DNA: TGTGCCAGCAGCTTAAATGGGCGCAATTCACCCCTCCACTTT. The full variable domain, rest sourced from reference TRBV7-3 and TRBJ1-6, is GAGVSQTPSNKVTEKGKYVELRCDPISGHTALYWYRQSLGQGPEFLIYFQGTGAADDSGLPNDRFFAVRPEGSVSTLKIQRTERGDSAVYLCASSLNGRNSPLHFGNGTRLTVT.

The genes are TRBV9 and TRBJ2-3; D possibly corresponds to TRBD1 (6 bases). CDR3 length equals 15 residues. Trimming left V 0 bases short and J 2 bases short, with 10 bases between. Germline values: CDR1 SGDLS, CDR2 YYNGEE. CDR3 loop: CASSVVGAPTDTQYF. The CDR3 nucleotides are TGTGCCAGCAGCGTAGTGGGGGCCCCCACAGATACGCAGTATTTT.

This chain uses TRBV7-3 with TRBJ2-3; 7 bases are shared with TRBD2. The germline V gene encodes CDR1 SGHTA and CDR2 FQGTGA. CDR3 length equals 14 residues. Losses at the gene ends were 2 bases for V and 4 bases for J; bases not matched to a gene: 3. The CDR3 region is CASSLQGLSDTQYF. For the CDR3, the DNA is TGTGCCAGCAGCTTACAGGGACTATCAGATACGCAGTATTTT.

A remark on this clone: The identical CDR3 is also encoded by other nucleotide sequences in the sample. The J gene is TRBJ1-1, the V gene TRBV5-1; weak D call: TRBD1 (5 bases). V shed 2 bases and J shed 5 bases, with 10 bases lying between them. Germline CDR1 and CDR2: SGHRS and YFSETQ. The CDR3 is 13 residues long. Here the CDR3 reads CASSLRGGTEAFF. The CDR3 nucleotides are TGCGCCAGCAGCTTACGCGGGGGGACTGAAGCTTTCTTT.

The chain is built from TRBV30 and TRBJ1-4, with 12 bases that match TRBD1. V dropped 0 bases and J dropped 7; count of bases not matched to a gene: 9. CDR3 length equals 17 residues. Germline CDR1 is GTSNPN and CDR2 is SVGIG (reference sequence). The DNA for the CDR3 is TGTGCCTGGAGTGTACGGGGGACAGGGGGCGGCAGTGAAAAACTGTTTTTT. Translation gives CAWSVRGTGGGSEKLFF. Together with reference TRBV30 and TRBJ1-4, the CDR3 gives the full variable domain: SQTIHQWPATLVQPVGSPLSLECTVEGTSNPNLYWYRQAAGRGLQLLFYSVGIGQISSEVPQNLSASRPQDRQFILSSKKLLLSDSGFYLCAWSVRGTGGGSEKLFFGSGTQLSVL.

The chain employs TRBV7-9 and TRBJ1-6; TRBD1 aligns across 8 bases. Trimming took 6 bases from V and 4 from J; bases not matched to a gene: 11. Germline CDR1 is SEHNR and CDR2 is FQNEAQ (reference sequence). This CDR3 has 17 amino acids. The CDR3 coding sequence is TGTGCCAGCAGGGGTCCGACGCAGGGGGCTTATAATTCACCCCTCCACTTT. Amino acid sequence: CASRGPTQGAYNSPLHF. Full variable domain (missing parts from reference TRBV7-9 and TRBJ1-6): DTGVSQNPRHKITKRGQNVTFRCDPISEHNRLYWYRQTLGQGPEFLTYFQNEAQLEKSRLLSDRFSAERPKGSFSTLEIQRTEQGDSAMYLCASRGPTQGAYNSPLHFGNGTRLTVT.

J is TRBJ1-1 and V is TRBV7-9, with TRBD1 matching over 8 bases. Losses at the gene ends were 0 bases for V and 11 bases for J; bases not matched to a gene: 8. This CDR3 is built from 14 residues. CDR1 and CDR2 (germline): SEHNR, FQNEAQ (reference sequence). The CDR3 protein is CASSLAGTGAWAFF. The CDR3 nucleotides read TGTGCCAGCAGCTTAGCAGGGACAGGCGCTTGGGCTTTCTTT.

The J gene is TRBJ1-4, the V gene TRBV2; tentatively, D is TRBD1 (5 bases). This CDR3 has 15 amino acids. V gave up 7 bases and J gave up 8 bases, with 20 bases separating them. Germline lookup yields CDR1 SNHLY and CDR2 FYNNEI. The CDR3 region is CASKGVTGGMEKLFF. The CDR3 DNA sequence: TGTGCCAGCAAAGGGGTTACTGGCGGAATGGAAAAACTGTTTTTT.

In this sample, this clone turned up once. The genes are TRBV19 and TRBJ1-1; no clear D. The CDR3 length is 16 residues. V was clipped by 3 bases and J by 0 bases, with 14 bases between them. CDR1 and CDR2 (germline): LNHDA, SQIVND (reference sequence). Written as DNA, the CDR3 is TGTGCCAGTAGTATCCGACGGACCGGGGTGAACACTGAAGCTTTCTTT. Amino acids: CASSIRRTGVNTEAFF.

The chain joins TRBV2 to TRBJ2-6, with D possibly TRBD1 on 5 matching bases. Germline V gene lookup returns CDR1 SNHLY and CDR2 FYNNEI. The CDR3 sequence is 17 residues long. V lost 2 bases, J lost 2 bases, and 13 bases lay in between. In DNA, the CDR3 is TGTGCCAGCAGTGAAAGGGCAGGGCGGACTGGGGCCAACGTCCTGACTTTC. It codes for CASSERAGRTGANVLTF.

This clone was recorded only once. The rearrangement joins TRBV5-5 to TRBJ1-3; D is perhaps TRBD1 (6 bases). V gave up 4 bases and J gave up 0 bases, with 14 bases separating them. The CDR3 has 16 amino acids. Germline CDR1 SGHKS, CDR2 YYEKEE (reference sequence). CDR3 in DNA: TGTGCCAGCAGCCGCCGGGCGGACAGCTCTGGAAACACCATATATTTT. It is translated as CASSRRADSSGNTIYF.